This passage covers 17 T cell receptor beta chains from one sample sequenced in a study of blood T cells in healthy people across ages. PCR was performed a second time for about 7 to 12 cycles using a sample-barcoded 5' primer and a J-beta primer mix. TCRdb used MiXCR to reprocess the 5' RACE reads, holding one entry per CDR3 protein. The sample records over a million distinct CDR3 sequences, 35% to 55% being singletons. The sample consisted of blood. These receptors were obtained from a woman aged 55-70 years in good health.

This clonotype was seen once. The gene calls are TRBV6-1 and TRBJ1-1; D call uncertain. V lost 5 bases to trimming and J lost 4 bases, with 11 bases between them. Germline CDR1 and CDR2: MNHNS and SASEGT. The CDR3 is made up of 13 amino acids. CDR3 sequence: CASSKARATEAFF. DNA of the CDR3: TGTGCCAGCAGTAAGGCCAGAGCCACTGAAGCTTTCTTT.

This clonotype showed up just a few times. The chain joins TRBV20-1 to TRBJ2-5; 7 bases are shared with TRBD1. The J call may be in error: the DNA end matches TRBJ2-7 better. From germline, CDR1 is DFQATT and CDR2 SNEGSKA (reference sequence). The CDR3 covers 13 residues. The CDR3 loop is CSARGHDRVEQYF. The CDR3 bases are TGCAGTGCTAGAGGGCATGACAGGGTCGAGCAGTACTTC.

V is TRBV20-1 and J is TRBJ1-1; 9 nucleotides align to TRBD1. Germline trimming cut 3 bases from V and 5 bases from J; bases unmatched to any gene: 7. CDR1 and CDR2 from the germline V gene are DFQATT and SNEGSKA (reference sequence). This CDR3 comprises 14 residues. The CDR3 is CSARGQGLTTEAFF. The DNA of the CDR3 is TGCAGTGCTAGGGGACAGGGTTTAACGACTGAAGCTTTCTTT.

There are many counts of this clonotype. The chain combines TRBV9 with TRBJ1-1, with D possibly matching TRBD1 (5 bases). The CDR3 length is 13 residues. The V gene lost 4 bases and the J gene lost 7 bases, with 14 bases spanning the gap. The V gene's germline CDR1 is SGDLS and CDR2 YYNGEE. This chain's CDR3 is CASSSPGPIEAFF. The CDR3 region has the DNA TGTGCCAGCAGCTCTCCGGGACCGATTGAAGCTTTCTTT.

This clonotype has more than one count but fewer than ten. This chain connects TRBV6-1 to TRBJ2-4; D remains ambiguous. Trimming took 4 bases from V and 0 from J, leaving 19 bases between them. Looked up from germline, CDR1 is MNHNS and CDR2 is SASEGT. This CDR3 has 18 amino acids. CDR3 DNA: TGTGCCAGCAGTGTGCGCCAAGGGCAGGCCACAGCCAAAAACATTCAGTACTTC. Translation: CASSVRQGQATAKNIQYF.

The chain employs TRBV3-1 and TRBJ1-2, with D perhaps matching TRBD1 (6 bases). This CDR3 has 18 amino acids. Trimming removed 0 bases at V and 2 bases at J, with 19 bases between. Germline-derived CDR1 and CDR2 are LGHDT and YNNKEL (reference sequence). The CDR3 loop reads CASSQDLRWGAMNYGYTF. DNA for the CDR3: TGTGCCAGCAGCCAAGATCTCCGATGGGGGGCGATGAACTATGGCTACACCTTC.

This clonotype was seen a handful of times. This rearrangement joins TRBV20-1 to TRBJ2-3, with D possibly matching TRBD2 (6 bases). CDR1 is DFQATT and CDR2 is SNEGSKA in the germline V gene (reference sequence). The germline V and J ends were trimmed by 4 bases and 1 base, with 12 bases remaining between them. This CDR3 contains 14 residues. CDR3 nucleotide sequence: TGCAGTGCTAACCCCCCTAGCGGCACAGATACGCAGTATTTT. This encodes CSANPPSGTDTQYF.

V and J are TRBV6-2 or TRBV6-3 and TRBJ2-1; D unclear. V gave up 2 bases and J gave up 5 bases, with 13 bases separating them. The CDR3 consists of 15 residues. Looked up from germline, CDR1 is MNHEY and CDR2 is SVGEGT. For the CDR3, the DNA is TGTGCCAGCAGTTACAGAGGAACTCAAGACAATGAGCAGTTCTTC. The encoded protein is CASSYRGTQDNEQFF.

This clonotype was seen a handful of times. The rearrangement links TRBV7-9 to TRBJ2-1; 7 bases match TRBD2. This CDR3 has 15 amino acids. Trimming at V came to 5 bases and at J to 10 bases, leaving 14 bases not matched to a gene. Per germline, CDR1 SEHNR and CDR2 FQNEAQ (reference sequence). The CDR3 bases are TGTGCCAGCAGCCCACGAGGGCGGGAGAAGTACGAGCAGTTCTTC. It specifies CASSPRGREKYEQFF.

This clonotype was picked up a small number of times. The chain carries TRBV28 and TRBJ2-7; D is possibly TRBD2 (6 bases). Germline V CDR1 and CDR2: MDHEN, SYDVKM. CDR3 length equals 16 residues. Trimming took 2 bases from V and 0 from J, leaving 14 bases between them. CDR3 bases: TGTGCCAGCAGTTTAACGAGCGGGTTAAGCTCCTACGAGCAGTACTTC. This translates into CASSLTSGLSSYEQYF.

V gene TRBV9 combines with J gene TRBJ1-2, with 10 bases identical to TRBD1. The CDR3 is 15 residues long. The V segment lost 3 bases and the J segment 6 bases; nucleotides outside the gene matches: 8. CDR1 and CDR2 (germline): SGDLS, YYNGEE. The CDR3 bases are TGTGCCAGCAGCGCAGACAGGGGGCGCCCGAATGGCTACACCTTC. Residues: CASSADRGRPNGYTF.

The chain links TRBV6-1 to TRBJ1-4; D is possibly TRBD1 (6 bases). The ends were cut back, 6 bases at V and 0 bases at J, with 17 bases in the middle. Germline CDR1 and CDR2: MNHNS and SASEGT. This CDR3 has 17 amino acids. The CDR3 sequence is CASSRLRRQATNEKLFF. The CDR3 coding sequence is TGTGCCAGCAGCCGCCTCCGACGACAGGCAACTAATGAAAAACTGTTTTTT.

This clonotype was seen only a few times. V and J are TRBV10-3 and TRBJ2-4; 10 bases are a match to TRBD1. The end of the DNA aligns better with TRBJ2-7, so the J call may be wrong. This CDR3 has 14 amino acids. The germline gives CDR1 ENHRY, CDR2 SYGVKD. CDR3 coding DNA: TGTGCCATCAGTCAGGACAGGGGGGCGGACGAGCAGTACTTC. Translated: CAISQDRGADEQYF.

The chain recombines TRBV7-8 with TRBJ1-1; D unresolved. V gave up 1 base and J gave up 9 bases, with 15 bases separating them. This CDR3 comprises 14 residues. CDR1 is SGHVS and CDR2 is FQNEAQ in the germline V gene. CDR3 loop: CASSLGVTDEKAFF. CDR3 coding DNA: TGTGCCAGCAGCTTAGGGGTAACAGATGAAAAAGCTTTCTTT.

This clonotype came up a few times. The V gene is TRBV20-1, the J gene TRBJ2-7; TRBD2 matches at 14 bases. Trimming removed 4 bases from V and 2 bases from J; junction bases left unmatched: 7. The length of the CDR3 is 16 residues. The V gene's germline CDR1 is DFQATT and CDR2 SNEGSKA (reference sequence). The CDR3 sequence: CSAKGLAGVSAYEQYF. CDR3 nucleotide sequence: TGCAGTGCTAAGGGACTAGCGGGAGTTTCCGCCTACGAGCAGTACTTC.

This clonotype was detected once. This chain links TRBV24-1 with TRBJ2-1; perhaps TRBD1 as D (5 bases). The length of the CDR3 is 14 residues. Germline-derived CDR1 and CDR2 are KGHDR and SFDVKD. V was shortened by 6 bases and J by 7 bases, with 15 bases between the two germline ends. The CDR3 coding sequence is TGTGCCACCAGTCATAGGGGCAATCTTAATGAGCAGTTCTTC. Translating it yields CATSHRGNLNEQFF.

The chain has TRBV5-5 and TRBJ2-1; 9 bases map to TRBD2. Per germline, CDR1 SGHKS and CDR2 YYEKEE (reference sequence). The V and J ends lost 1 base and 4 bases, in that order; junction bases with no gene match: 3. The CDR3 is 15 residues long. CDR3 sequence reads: CASSLLLAGYNEQFF. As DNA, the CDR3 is TGTGCCAGCAGCTTGTTACTAGCGGGTTACAATGAGCAGTTCTTC.